This TCR beta chain emerged from a study of control samples from healthy donors and cancer patients (dated by TCRdb to 2020 to 2021). As for this clone: Its antigen is currently not known. The sample holds no much larger clone one base away, and base qualities are not on file.

Library preparation employed the immunoSEQ multiplex PCR assay. TCRdb re-hosts the immuneACCESS table, in-frame sequences only. Its copies lack some clones; in the studies checked, an unresolved V gene accounts for under half of them, and the cause for the rest is not known. The sample yields over 150,000 clones; 94% were counted once. Approximately 6% of the sample is in the top ten clones. V sheds 7 bases and J sheds 3 bases, leaving 18 bases between their ends. Per the germline V gene, MGHDK is the CDR1 and SYGVNS is the CDR2. The CDR3 goes from the cysteine to the phenylalanine over 15 residues. The sequence is cut down to CDR3 DNA, 45 bases in frame from base 1.

This TCR was sampled from a man aged 40-55 years in good health. Sequencing was done on a sample of blood. The chain employs TRBV25-1 and TRBJ1-1, with an unclear D gene assignment. The base sequence is TGTGCCAGCACCCAAGAGGAGGGATGGGACACTGAAGCTTTCTTT. Its translation is CASTQEEGWDTEAFF. Joined to the reference TRBV25-1 and TRBJ1-1 proteins, this CDR3 gives the full variable domain: EADIYQTPRYLVIGTGKKITLECSQTMGHDKMYWYQQDPGMELHLIHYSYGVNSTEKGDLSSESTVSRIRTEHFPLTLESARPSHTSQYLCASTQEEGWDTEAFFGQGTRLTVV.